The T cell receptor (beta chain) under discussion was sequenced for a study of T cells expressing NK-cell markers. Whole-study context: The authors derived TCR beta repertoires from sorted CD3+CD56+NKG2C+, CD3+CD56+NKG2C- and CD3+CD56-NKG2C+ T cells.

Germline CDR1 MNHEY, CDR2 SVGAGI. CDR3 length: 13 residues. TCRdb re-called the 5' RACE reads; one entry per CDR3 protein, DNA not given. The sample data list almost 450,000 distinct CDR3 sequences. This TCR came from a woman between 18 and 75 years old in good health. The chain is built from TRBV6-5 and TRBJ2-1. The specimen sequenced was blood T cells: a sorted CD56 or NKG2C T cell subset, CD4+ or CD8+ T cells, or bulk PBMC T cells (not recorded which). CDR3 region: CASSYSINNEQFF.